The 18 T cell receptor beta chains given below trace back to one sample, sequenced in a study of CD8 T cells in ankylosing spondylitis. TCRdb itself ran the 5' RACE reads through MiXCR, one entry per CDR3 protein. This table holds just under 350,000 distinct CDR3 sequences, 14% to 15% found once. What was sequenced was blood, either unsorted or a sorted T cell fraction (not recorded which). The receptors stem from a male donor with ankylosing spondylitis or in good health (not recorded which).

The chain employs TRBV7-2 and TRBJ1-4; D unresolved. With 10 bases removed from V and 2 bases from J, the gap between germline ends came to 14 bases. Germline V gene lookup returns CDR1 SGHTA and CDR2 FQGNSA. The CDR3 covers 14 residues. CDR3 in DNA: TGTGCCACCGCAGGCCCCGCTACTAATGAAAAACTGTTTTTT. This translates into CATAGPATNEKLFF.

As DNA, the CDR3 is TGCAGTGCTTCGACAGGGGGAACTGAAGCTTTCTTT. This codes for CSASTGGTEAFF. This chain uses TRBV20-1 with TRBJ1-1; 9 bases agree with TRBD1. CDR3 size: 12 residues. CDR1 and CDR2 (germline): DFQATT, SNEGSKA (reference sequence). The V segment lost 5 bases and the J segment 5 bases; nucleotides outside the gene matches: 3.

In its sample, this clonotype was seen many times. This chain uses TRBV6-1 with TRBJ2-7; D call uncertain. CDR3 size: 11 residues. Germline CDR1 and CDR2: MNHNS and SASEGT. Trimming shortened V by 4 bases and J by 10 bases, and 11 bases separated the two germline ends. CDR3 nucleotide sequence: TGTGCCAGCAGTGCCCCCCTCAGCCAGTACTTC. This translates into CASSAPLSQYF.

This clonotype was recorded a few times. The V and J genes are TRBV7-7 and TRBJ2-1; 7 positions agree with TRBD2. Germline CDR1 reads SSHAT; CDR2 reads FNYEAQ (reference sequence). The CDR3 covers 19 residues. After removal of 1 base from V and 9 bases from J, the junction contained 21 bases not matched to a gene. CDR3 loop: CASSLGVGTTPERSGEQFF. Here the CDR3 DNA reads TGTGCCAGCAGCTTAGGGGTAGGGACTACCCCGGAACGAAGTGGTGAGCAGTTCTTC.

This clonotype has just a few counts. In DNA, the CDR3 is TGTGCCAGCAGCCATAACGAGGGGGGCTGGCAGTACTTC. Protein: CASSHNEGGWQYF. J is TRBJ2-7 and V is TRBV14; either TRBD1 or TRBD2 may fit D (6 bases each). Germline V gives CDR1 SGHDN, CDR2 FVKESK. The CDR3 is made up of 13 amino acids. Deletions cut 3 bases from V and 9 bases from J, with 15 bases between.

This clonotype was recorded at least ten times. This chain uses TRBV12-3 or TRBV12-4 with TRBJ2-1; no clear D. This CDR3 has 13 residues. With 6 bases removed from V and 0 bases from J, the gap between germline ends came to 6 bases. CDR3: CASSSSSYNEQFF. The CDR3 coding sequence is TGTGCCAGCAGCTCAAGCTCCTACAATGAGCAGTTCTTC.

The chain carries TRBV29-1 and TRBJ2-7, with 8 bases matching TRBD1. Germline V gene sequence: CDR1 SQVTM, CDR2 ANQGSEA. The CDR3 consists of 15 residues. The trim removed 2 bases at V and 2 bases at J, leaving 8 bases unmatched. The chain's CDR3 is CSVEITGGSTYEQYF. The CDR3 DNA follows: TGCAGCGTTGAAATTACAGGGGGAAGTACCTACGAGCAGTACTTC.

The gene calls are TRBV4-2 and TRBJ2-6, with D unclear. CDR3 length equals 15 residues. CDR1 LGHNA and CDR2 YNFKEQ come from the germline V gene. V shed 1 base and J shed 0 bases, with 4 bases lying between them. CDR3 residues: CASSQGGSGANVLTF. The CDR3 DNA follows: TGTGCCAGCAGCCAAGGGGGCTCTGGGGCCAACGTCCTGACTTTC.

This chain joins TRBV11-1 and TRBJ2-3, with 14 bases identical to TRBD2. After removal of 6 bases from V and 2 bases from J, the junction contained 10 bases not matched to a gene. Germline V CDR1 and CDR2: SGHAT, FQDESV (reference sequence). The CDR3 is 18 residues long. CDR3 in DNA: TGTGCCAGCAGTTCCGGACTAGCGGGAGGCTTAATCACAGATACGCAGTATTTT. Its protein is CASSSGLAGGLITDTQYF.

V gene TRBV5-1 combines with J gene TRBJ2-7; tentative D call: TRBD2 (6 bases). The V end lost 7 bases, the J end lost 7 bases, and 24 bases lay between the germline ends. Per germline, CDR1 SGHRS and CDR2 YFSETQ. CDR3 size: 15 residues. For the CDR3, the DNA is TGCGCCAGCGGGAGGCCGGGGACCGTTTTGAGGGAGCAGTACTTC. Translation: CASGRPGTVLREQYF.

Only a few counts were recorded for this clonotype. As DNA, the CDR3 is TGTGCCAGCAGCAGTCTCGCCAGTGCAAATCCCTACGAGCAGTACTTC. Amino acid sequence: CASSSLASANPYEQYF. The V and J genes are TRBV6-1 and TRBJ2-7, with D hard to call. The germline CDR1 and CDR2 sequences are MNHNS and SASEGT. The length of the CDR3 is 16 residues. Trimming removed 6 bases from V and 2 bases from J, with 20 bases in between.

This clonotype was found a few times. CDR3 bases: TGTGCCAGCAGCCTCCCCGACAGGGCCCAACCGAACACCGGGGAGCTGTTTTTT. This translates into CASSLPDRAQPNTGELFF. The chain has TRBV11-1 and TRBJ2-2, with 7 bases aligning to TRBD1. The CDR3 spans 18 residues. V lost 5 bases and J lost 0; bases outside the gene matches: 12. Germline values: CDR1 SGHAT, CDR2 FQDESV (reference sequence).

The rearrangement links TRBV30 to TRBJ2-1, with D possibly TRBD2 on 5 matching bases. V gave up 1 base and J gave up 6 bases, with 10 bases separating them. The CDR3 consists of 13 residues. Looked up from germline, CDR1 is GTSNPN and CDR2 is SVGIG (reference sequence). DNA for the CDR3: TGTGCCTGGAGTGGGTATAGCGTCAATGAGCAGTTCTTC. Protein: CAWSGYSVNEQFF.

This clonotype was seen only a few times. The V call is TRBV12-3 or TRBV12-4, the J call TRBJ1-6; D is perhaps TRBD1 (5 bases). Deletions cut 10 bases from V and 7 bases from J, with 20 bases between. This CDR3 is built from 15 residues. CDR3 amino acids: CATGRGRPGNSPLHF. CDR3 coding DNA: TGTGCCACAGGCCGAGGGCGGCCAGGGAATTCACCCCTCCACTTT.

As DNA, the CDR3 is TGTGCCAGCAGCCGCTCCCGAGACAGGGATTCACCCCTCCACTTT. As protein: CASSRSRDRDSPLHF. The chain recombines TRBV7-2 with TRBJ1-6; 7 bases map to TRBD1. The CDR3 spans 15 residues. V shed 5 bases, J shed 8 bases, and the junction held 9 bases outside the gene matches. Germline CDR1 SGHTA, CDR2 FQGNSA.

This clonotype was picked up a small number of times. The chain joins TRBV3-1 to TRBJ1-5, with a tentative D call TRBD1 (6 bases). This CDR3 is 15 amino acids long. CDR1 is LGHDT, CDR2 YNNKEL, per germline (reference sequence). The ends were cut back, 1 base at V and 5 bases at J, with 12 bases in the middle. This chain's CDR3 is CASSQGVQGYQPQHF. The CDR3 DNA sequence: TGTGCCAGCAGCCAAGGAGTGCAGGGGTATCAGCCCCAGCATTTT.

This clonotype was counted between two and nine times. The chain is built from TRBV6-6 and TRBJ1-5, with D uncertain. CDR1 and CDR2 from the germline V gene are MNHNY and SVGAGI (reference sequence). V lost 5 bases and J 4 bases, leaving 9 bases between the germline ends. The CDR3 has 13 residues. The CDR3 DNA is TGTGCCAGCAGTACCCAGACTAATCAGCCCCAGCATTTT. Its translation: CASSTQTNQPQHF.

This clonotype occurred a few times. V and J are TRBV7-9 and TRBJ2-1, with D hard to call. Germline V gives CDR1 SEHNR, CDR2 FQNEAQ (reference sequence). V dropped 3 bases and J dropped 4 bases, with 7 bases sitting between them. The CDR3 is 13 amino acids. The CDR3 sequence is CASSFEGYNEQFF. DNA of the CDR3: TGTGCCAGCAGCTTTGAAGGTTACAATGAGCAGTTCTTC.